This T cell receptor (beta chain) is from a study of cytomegalovirus exposure and HLA in healthy donors. The CDR3 loop spans 17 amino acids. The V segment lost 0 bases and the J segment 3 bases; nucleotides outside the gene matches: 8. Germline CDR1 MGHRA, CDR2 YSYEKL. PCR used 60 Vbeta primers and 13 Jbeta primers. Clones were read by immunoSEQ multiplex PCR, and TCRdb kept only the in-frame ones, dropping some. Of approximately 140,000 clones in the sample, roughly 90% were seen once. Sequencing used PBMCs. The clonotype comes from a woman between 40 and 55 years old in good health and CMV-seronegative. The J gene is TRBJ2-1, the V gene TRBV4-1, with TRBD2 matching 7 bases. The CDR3: CASSQDRSLADYNEQFF. In DNA, the CDR3 is TGCGCCAGCAGCCAAGATCGAAGTCTAGCGGACTACAATGAGCAGTTCTTC.